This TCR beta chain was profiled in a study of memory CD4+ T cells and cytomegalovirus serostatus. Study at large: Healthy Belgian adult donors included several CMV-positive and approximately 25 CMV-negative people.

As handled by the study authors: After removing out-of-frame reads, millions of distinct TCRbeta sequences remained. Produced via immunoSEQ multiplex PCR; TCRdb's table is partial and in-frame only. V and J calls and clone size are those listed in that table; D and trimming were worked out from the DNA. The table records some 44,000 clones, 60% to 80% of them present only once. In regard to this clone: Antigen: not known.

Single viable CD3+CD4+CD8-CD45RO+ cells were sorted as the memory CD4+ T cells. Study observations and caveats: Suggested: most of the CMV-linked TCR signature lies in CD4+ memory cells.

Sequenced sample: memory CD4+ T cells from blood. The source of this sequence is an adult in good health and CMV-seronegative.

CDR3 protein: CASSLDTGRNEQFF. CDR3 bases: TGTGCCAGCAGCTTAGACACGGGAAGGAATGAGCAGTTCTTC. The chain links TRBV7-9 to TRBJ2-1; possibly TRBD2 for D (5 bases). The germline V gene encodes CDR1 SEHNR and CDR2 FQNEAQ (reference sequence). This CDR3 contains 14 residues. V lost 1 base, J lost 7 bases, and 11 bases lay in between.